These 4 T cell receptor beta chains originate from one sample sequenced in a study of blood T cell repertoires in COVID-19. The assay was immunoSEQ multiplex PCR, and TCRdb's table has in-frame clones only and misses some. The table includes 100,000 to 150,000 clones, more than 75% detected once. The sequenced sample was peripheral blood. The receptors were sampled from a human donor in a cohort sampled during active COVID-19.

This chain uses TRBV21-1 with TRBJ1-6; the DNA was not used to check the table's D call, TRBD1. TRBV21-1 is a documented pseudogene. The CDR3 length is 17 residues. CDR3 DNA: TGTGCCAGCAGCAAAATCATTTTGACAGGAAAGGACTCACCCCTCCACTTT. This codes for CASSKIILTGKDSPLHF.

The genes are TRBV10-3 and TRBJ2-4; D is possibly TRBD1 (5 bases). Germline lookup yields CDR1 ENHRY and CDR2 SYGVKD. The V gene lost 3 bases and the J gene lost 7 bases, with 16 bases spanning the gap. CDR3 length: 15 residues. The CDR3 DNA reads TGTGCCATCAGTGAAGGGGCCGAAAGGATGAACATTCAGTACTTC. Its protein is CAISEGAERMNIQYF.

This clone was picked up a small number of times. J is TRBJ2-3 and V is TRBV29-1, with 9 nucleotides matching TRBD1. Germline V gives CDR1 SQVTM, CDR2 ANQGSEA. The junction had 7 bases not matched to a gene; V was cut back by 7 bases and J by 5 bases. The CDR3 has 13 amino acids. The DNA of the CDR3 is TGCAGCGGCACCGACAGGGGGAGAGATACGCAGTATTTT. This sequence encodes CSGTDRGRDTQYF.

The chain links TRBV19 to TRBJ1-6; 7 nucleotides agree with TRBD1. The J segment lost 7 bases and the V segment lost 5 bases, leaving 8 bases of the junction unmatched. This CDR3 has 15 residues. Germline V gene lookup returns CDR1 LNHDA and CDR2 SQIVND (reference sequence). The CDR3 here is CASSPDRVMNSPLHF. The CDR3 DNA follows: TGTGCCAGTAGTCCTGACAGGGTAATGAATTCACCCCTCCACTTT.